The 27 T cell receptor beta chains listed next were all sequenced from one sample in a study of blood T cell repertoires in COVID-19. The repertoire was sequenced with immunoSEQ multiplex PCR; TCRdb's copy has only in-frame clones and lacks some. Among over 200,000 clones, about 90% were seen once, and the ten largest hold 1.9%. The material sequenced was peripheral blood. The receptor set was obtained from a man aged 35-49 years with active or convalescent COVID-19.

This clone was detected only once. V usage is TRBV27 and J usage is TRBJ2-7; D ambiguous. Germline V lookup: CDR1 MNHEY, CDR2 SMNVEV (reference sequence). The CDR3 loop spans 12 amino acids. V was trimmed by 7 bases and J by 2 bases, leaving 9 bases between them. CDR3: CASMLVTYEQYF. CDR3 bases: TGTGCCAGCATGTTAGTTACCTACGAGCAGTACTTC.

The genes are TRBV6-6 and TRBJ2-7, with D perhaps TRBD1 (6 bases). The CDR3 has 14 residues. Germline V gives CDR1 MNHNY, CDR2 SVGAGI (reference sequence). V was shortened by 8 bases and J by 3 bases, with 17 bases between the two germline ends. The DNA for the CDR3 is TGTGCCAGCGGAACTCAGGGGACGAGCTACGAGCAGTACTTC. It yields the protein CASGTQGTSYEQYF.

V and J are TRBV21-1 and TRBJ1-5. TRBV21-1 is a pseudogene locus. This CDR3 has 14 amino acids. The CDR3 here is CASRRTGLNQPQHF. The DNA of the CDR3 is TGTGCCAGCAGACGAACGGGTCTCAATCAGCCCCAGCATTTT.

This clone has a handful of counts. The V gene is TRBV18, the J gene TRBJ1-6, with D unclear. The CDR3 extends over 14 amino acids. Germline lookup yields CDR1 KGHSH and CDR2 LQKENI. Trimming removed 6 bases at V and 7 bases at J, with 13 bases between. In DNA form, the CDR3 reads TGTGCCAGCTCCCCCGAGAGAAAGAATTCACCCCTCCACTTT. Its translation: CASSPERKNSPLHF. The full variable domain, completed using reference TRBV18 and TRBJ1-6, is NAGVMQNPRHLVRRRGQEARLRCSPMKGHSHVYWYRQLPEEGLKFMVYLQKENIIDESGMPKERFSAEFPKEGPSILRIQQVVRGDSAAYFCASSPERKNSPLHFGNGTRLTVT.

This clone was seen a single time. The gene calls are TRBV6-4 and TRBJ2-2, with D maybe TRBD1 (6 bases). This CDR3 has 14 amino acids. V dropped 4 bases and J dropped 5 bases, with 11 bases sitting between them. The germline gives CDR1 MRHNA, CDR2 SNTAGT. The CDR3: CASSAIQGTGELFF. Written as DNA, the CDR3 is TGTGCCAGCAGTGCCATCCAGGGGACCGGGGAGCTGTTTTTT.

The CDR3 DNA sequence: TGCGCCAGCAGCCAACAAGGAGGCGACGCTTTCTTT. It is translated as CASSQQGGDAFF. This chain joins TRBV5-1 and TRBJ1-1, with unresolved D. Germline values: CDR1 SGHRS, CDR2 YFSETQ. V was cut by 4 bases and J by 11 bases, with 15 bases left in between. This CDR3 has 12 amino acids.

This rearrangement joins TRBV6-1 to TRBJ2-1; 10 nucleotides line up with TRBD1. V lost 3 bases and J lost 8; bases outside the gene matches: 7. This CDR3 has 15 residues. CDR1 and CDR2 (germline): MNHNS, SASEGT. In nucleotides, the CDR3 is TGTGCCAGCAGTGAGAGGACAGGGGGTATCGATGAGCAGTTCTTC. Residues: CASSERTGGIDEQFF.

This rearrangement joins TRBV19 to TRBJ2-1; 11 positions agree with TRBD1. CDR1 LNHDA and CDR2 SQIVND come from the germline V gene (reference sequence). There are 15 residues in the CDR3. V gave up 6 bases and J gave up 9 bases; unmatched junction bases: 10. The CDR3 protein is CASRVGQGAGTEQFF. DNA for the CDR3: TGTGCCAGTAGGGTCGGACAGGGGGCTGGTACTGAGCAGTTCTTC.

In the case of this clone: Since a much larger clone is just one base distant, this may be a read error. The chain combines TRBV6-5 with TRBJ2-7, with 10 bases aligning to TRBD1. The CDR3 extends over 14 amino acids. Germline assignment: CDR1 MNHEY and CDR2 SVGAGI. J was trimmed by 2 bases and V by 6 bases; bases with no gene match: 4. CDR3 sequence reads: CASSWDRGPYEQYF. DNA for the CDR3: TGTGCCAGCAGCTGGGACAGGGGACCCTACGAGCAGTACTTC.

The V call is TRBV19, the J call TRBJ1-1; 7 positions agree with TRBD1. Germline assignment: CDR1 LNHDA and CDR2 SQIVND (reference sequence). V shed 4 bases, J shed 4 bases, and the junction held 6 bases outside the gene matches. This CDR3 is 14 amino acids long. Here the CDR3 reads CASSRGTVSTEAFF. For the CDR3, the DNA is TGTGCCAGTAGTAGAGGGACAGTTTCCACTGAAGCTTTCTTT.

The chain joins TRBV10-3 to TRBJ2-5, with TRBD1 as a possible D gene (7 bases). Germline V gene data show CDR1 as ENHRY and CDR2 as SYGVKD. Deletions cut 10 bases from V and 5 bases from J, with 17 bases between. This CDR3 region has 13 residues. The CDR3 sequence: CATGTVGGETQYF. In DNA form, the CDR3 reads TGTGCCACCGGGACAGTTGGAGGGGAGACCCAGTACTTC.

This chain's CDR3 is CASSQEEVSTF. CDR3 DNA: TGTGCCAGCAGCCAAGAGGAGGTCTCCACCTTC. The rearrangement links TRBV4-2 to TRBJ1-2; D is undetermined. Germline CDR1 LGHNA, CDR2 YNFKEQ. The CDR3 runs 11 residues. Trimming removed 0 bases from V and 13 bases from J, with 9 bases in between.

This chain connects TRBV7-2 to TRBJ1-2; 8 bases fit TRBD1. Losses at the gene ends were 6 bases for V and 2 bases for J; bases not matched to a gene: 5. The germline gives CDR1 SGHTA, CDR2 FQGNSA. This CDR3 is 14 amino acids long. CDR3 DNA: TGTGCCAGCAGACCGACAGGGGCCAACTATGGCTACACCTTC. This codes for CASRPTGANYGYTF.

In nucleotides, the CDR3 is TGTGCCAGCAGCTTTTCAGGCCAAGAGACCCAGTACTTC. Its translation is CASSFSGQETQYF. The chain has TRBV5-4 and TRBJ2-5; D unresolved. The CDR3 contains 13 residues. V lost 2 bases and J 1 base, leaving 6 bases between the germline ends. CDR1 is SGHNT and CDR2 is YYREEE in the germline V gene (reference sequence).

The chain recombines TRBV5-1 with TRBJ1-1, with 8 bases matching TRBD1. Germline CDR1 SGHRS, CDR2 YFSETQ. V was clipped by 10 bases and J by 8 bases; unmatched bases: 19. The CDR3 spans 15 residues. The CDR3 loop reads CASKARTGGWDEAFF. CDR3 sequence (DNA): TGCGCCTCCAAGGCCCGAACAGGGGGTTGGGACGAAGCTTTCTTT.

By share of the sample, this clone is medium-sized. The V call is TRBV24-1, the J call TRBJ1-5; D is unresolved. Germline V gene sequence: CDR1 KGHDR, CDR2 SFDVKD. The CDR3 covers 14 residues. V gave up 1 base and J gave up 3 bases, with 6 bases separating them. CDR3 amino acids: CATSDFNINQPQHF. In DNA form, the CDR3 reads TGTGCCACCAGTGATTTTAACATCAATCAGCCCCAGCATTTT.

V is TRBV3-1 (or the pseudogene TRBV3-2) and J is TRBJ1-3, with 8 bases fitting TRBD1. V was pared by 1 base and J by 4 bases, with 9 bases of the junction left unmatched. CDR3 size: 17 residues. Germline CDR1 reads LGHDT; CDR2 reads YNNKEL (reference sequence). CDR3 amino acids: CASSQGNRGYSGNTIYF. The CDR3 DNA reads TGTGCCAGCAGCCAAGGGAACAGGGGGTACTCCGGAAACACCATATATTTT.

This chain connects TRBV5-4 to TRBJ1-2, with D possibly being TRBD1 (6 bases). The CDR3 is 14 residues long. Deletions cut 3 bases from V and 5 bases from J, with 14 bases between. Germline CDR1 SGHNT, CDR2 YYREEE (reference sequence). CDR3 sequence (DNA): TGTGCCAGCAGCTCCGCTAGGACAGAGTATGGCTACACCTTC. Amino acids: CASSSARTEYGYTF.

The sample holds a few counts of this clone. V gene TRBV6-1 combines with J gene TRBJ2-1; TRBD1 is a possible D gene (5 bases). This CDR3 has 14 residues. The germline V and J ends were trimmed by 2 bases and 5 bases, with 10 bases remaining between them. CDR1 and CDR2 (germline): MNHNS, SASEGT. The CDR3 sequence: CASSERRANNEQFF. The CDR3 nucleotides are TGTGCCAGCAGTGAACGCAGGGCGAACAATGAGCAGTTCTTC.

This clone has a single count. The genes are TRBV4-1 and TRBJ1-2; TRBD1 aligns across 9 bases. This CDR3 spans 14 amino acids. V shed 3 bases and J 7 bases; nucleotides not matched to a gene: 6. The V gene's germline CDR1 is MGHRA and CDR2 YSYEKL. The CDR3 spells CASSQETGGFGYTF. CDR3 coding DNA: TGCGCCAGCAGCCAGGAAACAGGGGGCTTTGGCTACACCTTC.

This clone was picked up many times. The chain's CDR3 is CASSATGEYNSPLHF. The CDR3 bases are TGTGCCAGCAGCGCCACGGGAGAGTATAATTCACCCCTCCACTTT. The chain recombines TRBV9 with TRBJ1-6; D is unresolved. CDR3 length equals 15 residues. CDR1 SGDLS and CDR2 YYNGEE come from the germline V gene. V was cut by 3 bases and J by 4 bases, with 11 bases left in between. The whole variable domain, remainder taken from reference TRBV9 and TRBJ1-6, is DSGVTQTPKHLITATGQRVTLRCSPRSGDLSVYWYQQSLDQGLQFLIQYYNGEERAKGNILERFSAQQFPDLHSELNLSSLELGDSALYFCASSATGEYNSPLHFGNGTRLTVT.

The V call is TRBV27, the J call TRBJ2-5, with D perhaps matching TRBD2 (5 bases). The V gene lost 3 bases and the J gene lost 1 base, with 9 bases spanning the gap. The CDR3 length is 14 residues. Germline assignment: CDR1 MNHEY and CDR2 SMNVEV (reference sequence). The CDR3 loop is CASSLGAVQETQYF. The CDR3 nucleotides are TGTGCCAGCAGTTTGGGAGCGGTCCAAGAGACCCAGTACTTC.

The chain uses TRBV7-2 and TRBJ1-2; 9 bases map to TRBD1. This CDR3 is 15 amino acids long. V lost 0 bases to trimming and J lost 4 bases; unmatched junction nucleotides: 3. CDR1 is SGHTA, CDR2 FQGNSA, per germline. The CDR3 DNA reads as TGTGCCAGCAGCTTAGCCGGGACAGGGCGCTATGGCTACACCTTC. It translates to CASSLAGTGRYGYTF.

Written as DNA, the CDR3 is TGCGCCAGCAGCTCGGTAGCGGGATACTACAATGAGCAGTTCTTC. Protein: CASSSVAGYYNEQFF. J is TRBJ2-1 and V is TRBV5-1, with 8 nucleotides matching TRBD2. Germline CDR1 reads SGHRS; CDR2 reads YFSETQ. This CDR3 is built from 15 residues. J gave up 3 bases and V 3 bases, and 5 bases lay outside the gene matches.

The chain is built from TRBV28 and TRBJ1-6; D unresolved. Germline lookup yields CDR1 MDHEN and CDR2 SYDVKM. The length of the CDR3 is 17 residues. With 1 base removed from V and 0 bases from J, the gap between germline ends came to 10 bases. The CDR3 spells CASSLFRGRSYNSPLHF. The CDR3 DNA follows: TGTGCCAGCAGTTTATTCCGGGGTCGCTCCTATAATTCACCCCTCCACTTT.

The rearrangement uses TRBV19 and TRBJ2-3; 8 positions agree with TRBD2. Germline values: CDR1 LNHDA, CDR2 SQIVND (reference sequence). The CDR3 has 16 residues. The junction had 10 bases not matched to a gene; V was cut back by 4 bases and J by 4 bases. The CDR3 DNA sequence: TGTGCCAGTAGTACCCCTCGGGGGGGTGGCGCAGATACGCAGTATTTT. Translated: CASSTPRGGGADTQYF.

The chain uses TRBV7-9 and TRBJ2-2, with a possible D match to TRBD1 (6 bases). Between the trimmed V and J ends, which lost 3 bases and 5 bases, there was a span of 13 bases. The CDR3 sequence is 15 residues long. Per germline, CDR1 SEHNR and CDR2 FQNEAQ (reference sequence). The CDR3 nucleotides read TGTGCCAGCAGCTTTCTACAGGGACATACCGGGGAGCTGTTTTTT. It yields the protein CASSFLQGHTGELFF.